The rows below give T cell receptor beta chains drawn from one sample of a study of CD8 T cells in ankylosing spondylitis. In TCRdb, the 5' RACE reads were re-called with MiXCR into one record per CDR3 protein. In the table there are 350,000 or so distinct CDR3 sequences, around 10% of which are singletons. The sequencing sample was made of blood, either unsorted or a sorted T cell fraction (not recorded which). These receptors were taken from a female donor with ankylosing spondylitis or in good health (not recorded which). The CDR3 runs from the conserved cysteine through the conserved F or W. Fields, in order: J gene, clone size, D gene, V gene, CDR3 DNA, CDR3 protein. A D gene is named only where the DNA matches it firmly. Clone size appears in some rows only: once, few, many, or a class for an expanded clone.

TRBJ1-1 many TRBD1 TRBV5-1 TGCGCCAGCAGCACAGGGACAGGGGAAGGGGCTTTCTTT CASSTGTGEGAFF
TRBJ2-3 many TRBD2 TRBV20-1 TGCAGTGCTAGAAGTAGCGGGGGGTCCGATACGCAGTATTTT CSARSSGGSDTQYF
TRBJ2-5 few . TRBV10-3 TGTGCCATCAGTGAGCCCCCCCTTGAGACCCAGTACTTC CAISEPPLETQYF
TRBJ1-5 once . TRBV12-3/TRBV12-4 TGTGCCCGCACCTCATCCAATCAGCCCCAGCATTTT CARTSSNQPQHF
TRBJ2-1 . . TRBV24-1 TGTGCCACCAGTGAGACTCTGAGGAATGAGCAGTTCTTC CATSETLRNEQFF
TRBJ2-7 many TRBD2 TRBV20-1 TGCAGTGCTAGCACTAGCGGGGGGGCCGAGTACGAGCAGTACTTC CSASTSGGAEYEQYF
TRBJ2-5 . . TRBV28 TGTGCCAGCACCCTCCCCCGGGCAGGGATAGAGACCCAGTACTTC CASTLPRAGIETQYF
TRBJ2-7 once TRBD1 TRBV20-1 TGCAGTGTATGGGACAGGGATAGTGACGAGCAGTACTTC CSVWDRDSDEQYF
TRBJ2-2 many TRBD1 TRBV5-6 TGTGCCAGCAGCCTAGGGACAGGGGGTTCGAACACCGGGGAGCTGTTTTTT CASSLGTGGSNTGELFF
TRBJ2-1 many . TRBV27 TGTGCCAGCAGTGGGGCGGTTGAGCAGTTCTTC CASSGAVEQFF
TRBJ1-6 many . TRBV5-1 TGCGCCAGCAGCTCCTCGGGGAGGAATAATTCACCCCTCCACTTT CASSSSGRNNSPLHF
TRBJ2-2 . . TRBV20-1 TGCAGTGCTAGCGAAAGCGGAATGGACACCGGGGAGCTGTTTTTT CSASESGMDTGELFF